One T cell receptor beta chain is described in this entry. What it binds is unknown. These data originate in a study of response to subunit inactivated influenza vaccine. CDR1 is ENHRY, CDR2 SYGVKD, per germline. The CDR3 is 16 amino acids. Deletions cut 3 bases from V and 2 bases from J, with 17 bases between. Findings and limits, study-wide: It was suggested by the authors that few new T cells are recruited by each seasonal influenza vaccination.

MiXCR, run by TCRdb on the RT-PCR reads, gives a single entry per CDR3 protein. The sample lists about 170,000 distinct CDR3 sequences, approximately 11% occurring once. The TCR was taken from a man between 45 and 75 years old who received an inactivated influenza vaccine. V usage is TRBV10-3 and J usage is TRBJ2-7; D gene ambiguous. Sequences were derived from CD8+ T cells sorted from PBMCs, sampled less than 25 months after vaccination. The CDR3 spells CAISDVGGPKTYEQYF. CDR3 in DNA: TGTGCCATCAGTGATGTCGGCGGCCCAAAAACCTACGAGCAGTACTTC.